This T cell receptor beta chain emerged from a study of beta chain features in type 1 diabetes. This clone appeared many times. What it recognizes is unknown. Of the isolated RNA, all was reverse transcribed, and so the sequenced material was expressed TCRB transcripts. The repertoire was sequenced with immunoSEQ multiplex PCR; TCRdb's copy has only in-frame clones and lacks some. The sample includes about 160,000 clones, about 9% of them seen just once. Germline CDR1 reads SEHNR; CDR2 reads FQNEAQ (reference sequence). Trimming took 5 bases from V and 4 from J, leaving 14 bases between them. The CDR3 consists of 14 residues. Study-level results: Across all four CD4+ subsets, people with type 1 diabetes showed modestly shorter TCRB CDR3s.

This clonotype was obtained from a woman aged 18-29 years with type 1 diabetes. The sequencing sample was made of central memory CD4+ T cells from blood. The chain uses TRBV7-9 and TRBJ2-5; D might be TRBD2 (5 bases). The CDR3 DNA is TGTGCCAGCAGCCCAGAGGGCCGGGGAGAGACCCAGTACTTC. Protein product: CASSPEGRGETQYF.